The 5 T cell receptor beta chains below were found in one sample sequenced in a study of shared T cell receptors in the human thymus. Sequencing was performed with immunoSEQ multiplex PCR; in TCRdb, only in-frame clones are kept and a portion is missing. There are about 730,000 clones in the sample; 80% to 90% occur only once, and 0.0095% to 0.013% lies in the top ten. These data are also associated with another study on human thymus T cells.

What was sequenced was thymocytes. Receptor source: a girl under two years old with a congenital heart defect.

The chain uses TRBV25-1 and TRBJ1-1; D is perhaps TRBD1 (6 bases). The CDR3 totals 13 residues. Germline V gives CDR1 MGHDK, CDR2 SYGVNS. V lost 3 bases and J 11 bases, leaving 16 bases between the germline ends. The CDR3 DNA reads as TGTGCCAGCAGTGACCATCCTGGGGGCAAGGCTTTCTTT. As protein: CASSDHPGGKAFF.

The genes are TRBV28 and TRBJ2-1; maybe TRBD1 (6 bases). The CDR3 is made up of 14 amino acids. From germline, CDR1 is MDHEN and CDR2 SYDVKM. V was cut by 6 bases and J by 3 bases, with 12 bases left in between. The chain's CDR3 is CASSHRQDYNEQFF. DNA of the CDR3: TGTGCCAGCAGCCATAGACAGGACTACAATGAGCAGTTCTTC.

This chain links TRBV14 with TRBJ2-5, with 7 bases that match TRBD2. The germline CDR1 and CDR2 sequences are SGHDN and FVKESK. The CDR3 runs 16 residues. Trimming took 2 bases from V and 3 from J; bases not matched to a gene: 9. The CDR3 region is CASSQSIGLGEETQYF. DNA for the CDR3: TGTGCCAGCAGCCAATCTATCGGACTAGGGGAAGAGACCCAGTACTTC.

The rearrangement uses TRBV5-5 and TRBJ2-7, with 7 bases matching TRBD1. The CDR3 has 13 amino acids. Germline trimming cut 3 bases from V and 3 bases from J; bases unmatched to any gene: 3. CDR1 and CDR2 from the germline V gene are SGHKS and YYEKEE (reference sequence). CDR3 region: CASSWGTDYEQYF. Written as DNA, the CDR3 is TGTGCCAGCAGCTGGGGGACAGACTACGAGCAGTACTTC.

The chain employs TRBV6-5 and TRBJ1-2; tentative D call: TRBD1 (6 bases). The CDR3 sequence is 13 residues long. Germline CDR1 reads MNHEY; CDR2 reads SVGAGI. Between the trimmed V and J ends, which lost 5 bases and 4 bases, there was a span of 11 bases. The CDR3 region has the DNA TGTGCCAGCAGTGAAAGGGGGATCTATGGCTACACCTTC. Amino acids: CASSERGIYGYTF.